This passage covers 21 T cell receptor beta chains from one sample sequenced in a study of blood T cells in healthy people across ages. PCR was performed a second time for about 7 to 11 cycles using a sample-barcoded 5' primer and a J-beta primer mix. One entry per CDR3 protein results from TCRdb running MiXCR on the 5' RACE reads. This table has some 1.8 million distinct CDR3 sequences, about two fifths appearing once. Input material: blood. These receptors all stem from a human donor in good health.

Of note for this clonotype: A read error may account for a junction end that differs from germline. V gene TRBV20-1 combines with J gene TRBJ1-2; the D gene is possibly TRBD1 (6 bases). Looked up from germline, CDR1 is DFQATT and CDR2 is SNEGSKA (reference sequence). This CDR3 contains 14 residues. CDR3 sequence reads: CSARSAQGNYGYTF. The CDR3 DNA sequence: TGCAGTGCTAGATCTGCGCAGGGGAACTACGGCTACACCTTC.

The V call is TRBV7-3, the J call TRBJ2-1; 9 nucleotides align to TRBD1. The CDR3 spans 16 residues. Germline V lookup: CDR1 SGHTA, CDR2 FQGTGA. Trimming removed 5 bases from V and 5 bases from J; junction bases left unmatched: 10. For the CDR3, the DNA is TGTGCCAGCAGCCCCGACAGGGGGGTTTTACACAATGAGCAGTTCTTC. Translating gives CASSPDRGVLHNEQFF.

In regard to this clonotype: A read error may produce the germline difference seen at one junction end. Written as DNA, the CDR3 is TGCACCAGCAGCTTGGAAGGGATGGGCTACGAGCAGTACTTC. It encodes CTSSLEGMGYEQYF. The chain recombines TRBV5-1 with TRBJ2-7; D ambiguous. The CDR3 spans 14 residues. Germline V gene data show CDR1 as SGHRS and CDR2 as YFSETQ.

This clonotype was picked up a small number of times. The V call is TRBV7-9, the J call TRBJ2-4, with D perhaps TRBD2 (5 bases). The J call may be wrong; the DNA end is better matched by TRBJ2-7. Germline V gene data show CDR1 as SEHNR and CDR2 as FQNEAQ (reference sequence). The CDR3 sequence is 15 residues long. CDR3 in DNA: TGTGCCAGCAGCCCCCCGGGGATTAACGCGGACGAGCAGTACTTC. Amino acids: CASSPPGINADEQYF.

This clonotype occurred once. This may arise from a read error, as a much more abundant clone is one base away. The chain links TRBV7-7 to TRBJ2-7; a weak D match, TRBD1 (5 bases). CDR3 length: 15 amino acids. V lost 1 base and J 7 bases, leaving 17 bases between the germline ends. Germline V lookup: CDR1 SSHAT, CDR2 FNYEAQ (reference sequence). The CDR3 region has the DNA TGTGCCAGCAGCTTAGGGCAGGGATTCTACAATGAGCAGTACTTC. Encoded protein: CASSLGQGFYNEQYF.

The chain couples TRBV7-9 to TRBJ1-5, with no clear D. The V and J ends lost 5 bases and 2 bases respectively, with 13 bases between them. Per the germline V gene, CDR1 is SEHNR and CDR2 is FQNEAQ (reference sequence). The CDR3 is 15 amino acids. The CDR3 nucleotides read TGTGCCAGCAGCCCGCGAGATAGAGGCAATCAGCCCCAGCATTTT. It encodes CASSPRDRGNQPQHF.

This clonotype was picked up a small number of times. The chain has TRBV20-1 and TRBJ2-7; D might be TRBD1 (5 bases). There are 13 residues in the CDR3. Between the trimmed V and J ends, which lost 1 base and 5 bases, there was a span of 12 bases. Germline V gene data show CDR1 as DFQATT and CDR2 as SNEGSKA (reference sequence). This CDR3 is CSARATVEHEQYF. The CDR3 DNA is TGCAGTGCTAGAGCGACAGTTGAGCACGAGCAGTACTTC.

This clonotype has just a few counts. The V call is TRBV28, the J call TRBJ2-5; D call uncertain. Germline V lookup: CDR1 MDHEN, CDR2 SYDVKM. V gave up 6 bases and J gave up 0 bases, with 17 bases separating them. The length of the CDR3 is 16 residues. CDR3 in DNA: TGTGCCAGCAGCCTGGCGGCAGGCTTGTACCAAGAGACCCAGTACTTC. Translated, it gives CASSLAAGLYQETQYF.

As DNA, the CDR3 is TGTGCCAGCAGTCCCCAGGGACAGGACTGCGAGCAGTACTTC. Encoded protein: CASSPQGQDCEQYF. This chain links TRBV28 with TRBJ2-7, with 8 bases aligning to TRBD1. CDR1 and CDR2 from the germline V gene are MDHEN and SYDVKM. The CDR3 spans 14 residues. V shed 5 bases, J shed 6 bases, and the junction held 9 bases outside the gene matches. Drawing the rest from reference TRBV28 and TRBJ2-7, the complete variable domain is DVKVTQSSRYLVKRTGEKVFLECVQDMDHENMFWYRQDPGLGLRLIYFSYDVKMKEKGDIPEGYSVSREKKERFSLILESASTNQTSMYLCASSPQGQDCEQYFGPGTRLTVT.

There are a few counts of this clonotype. The chain joins TRBV29-1 to TRBJ2-5, with TRBD1 as a possible D gene (6 bases). The CDR3 is 13 amino acids. Trimming removed 8 bases at V and 5 bases at J, with 18 bases between. Germline loops: CDR1 SQVTM, CDR2 ANQGSEA. CDR3 residues: CSFKPQGMETQYF. The CDR3 DNA reads as TGCAGCTTCAAGCCCCAGGGGATGGAGACCCAGTACTTC.

This clonotype has more than one count but fewer than ten. This chain uses TRBV4-3 with TRBJ2-7; a possible D gene is TRBD1 (5 bases). Trimming took off 2 bases at V and 1 base at J, with 12 bases between the two ends. Germline V lookup: CDR1 LGHNA, CDR2 YSLEER. The CDR3 loop spans 15 amino acids. The CDR3 here is CASSQRQSGSYEQYF. The CDR3 DNA sequence: TGCGCCAGCAGCCAAAGACAGTCAGGATCCTACGAGCAGTACTTC.

The genes are TRBV29-1 and TRBJ1-1, with D perhaps matching TRBD1 (6 bases). The CDR3 spans 15 residues. V lost 4 bases and J 0 bases, leaving 15 bases between the germline ends. Germline-derived CDR1 and CDR2 are SQVTM and ANQGSEA. DNA of the CDR3: TGCAGCGTTGGCGCAGGACAGATAATGAACACTGAAGCTTTCTTT. This gives the protein CSVGAGQIMNTEAFF. The whole variable domain, remainder taken from reference TRBV29-1 and TRBJ1-1, is SAVISQKPSRDICQRGTSLTIQCQVDSQVTMMFWYRQQPGQSLTLIATANQGSEATYESGFVIDKFPISRPNLTFSTLTVSNMSPEDSSIYLCSVGAGQIMNTEAFFGQGTRLTVV.

The chain couples TRBV15 to TRBJ1-3; D remains unclear. There are 17 residues in the CDR3. V gave up 0 bases and J gave up 0 bases, with 12 bases separating them. From germline, CDR1 is LNHNV and CDR2 YYDKDF (reference sequence). As DNA, the CDR3 is TGTGCCACCAGCAGAGACGGAGGCAGGAACTCTGGAAACACCATATATTTT. Translation: CATSRDGGRNSGNTIYF.

V is TRBV29-1 and J is TRBJ1-1; D remains ambiguous. The CDR3 extends over 13 amino acids. Trimming removed 4 bases at V and 0 bases at J, with 9 bases between. CDR1 SQVTM and CDR2 ANQGSEA come from the germline V gene. This CDR3 is CSVGLVMNTEAFF. In DNA form, the CDR3 reads TGCAGCGTTGGGCTCGTTATGAACACTGAAGCTTTCTTT.

There are a few counts of this clonotype. The chain couples TRBV20-1 to TRBJ1-5; a weak D match, TRBD1 (5 bases). The germline CDR1 and CDR2 sequences are DFQATT and SNEGSKA (reference sequence). V lost 3 bases, J lost 12 bases, and 18 bases lay in between. CDR3 length: 13 residues. The CDR3 DNA follows: TGCAGTGCTAGCGTTCCGGGGGGTCCAGTCCAGCATTTT. This translates into CSASVPGGPVQHF.

A few counts support this clonotype. J is TRBJ2-1 and V is TRBV5-1; 11 bases align to TRBD2. This CDR3 comprises 16 residues. After removal of 2 bases from V and 6 bases from J, the junction contained 7 bases not matched to a gene. Germline V gene data show CDR1 as SGHRS and CDR2 as YFSETQ. The CDR3 loop is CASSFRGTSGLNEQFF. For the CDR3, the DNA is TGCGCCAGCAGCTTTAGGGGGACTAGCGGTCTCAATGAGCAGTTCTTC.

This chain links TRBV20-1 with TRBJ1-6, with unresolved D. The germline gives CDR1 DFQATT, CDR2 SNEGSKA (reference sequence). There are 13 residues in the CDR3. V was clipped by 5 bases and J by 1 base, with 6 bases between them. The CDR3 sequence: CSAFQSYNSPLHF. Here the CDR3 DNA reads TGCAGTGCTTTTCAGTCCTATAATTCACCCCTCCACTTT.

V and J are TRBV20-1 and TRBJ1-3; D not resolved. The CDR3 contains 12 residues. V was pared by 5 bases and J by 3 bases, with 8 bases between. Germline CDR1 is DFQATT and CDR2 is SNEGSKA (reference sequence). The CDR3 reads CSALSNGNTIYF. The DNA of the CDR3 is TGCAGTGCTCTCTCAAATGGAAACACCATATATTTT.

A few counts support this clonotype. This chain links TRBV9 with TRBJ1-1; 7 bases align to TRBD1. The CDR3 has 15 residues. J lost 3 bases, V lost 3 bases, and 8 bases had no gene match. Germline lookup yields CDR1 SGDLS and CDR2 YYNGEE. CDR3 DNA: TGTGCCAGCAGCGCCTCCGGACAGGCGCACACTGAAGCTTTCTTT. This gives the protein CASSASGQAHTEAFF.

The chain uses TRBV12-3 or TRBV12-4 and TRBJ2-2; possible D gene TRBD2, 5 bases. V was cut by 5 bases and J by 3 bases, with 16 bases left in between. CDR3 length: 16 residues. Here the CDR3 reads CASSRGAGTDTGELFF. CDR3 sequence (DNA): TGTGCCAGCAGTCGCGGTGCGGGTACGGACACCGGGGAGCTGTTTTTT.

This clonotype came up once. The chain couples TRBV9 to TRBJ1-5, with 9 bases fitting TRBD1. V shed 0 bases and J 6 bases; nucleotides not matched to a gene: 4. The CDR3 is 15 residues long. The germline gives CDR1 SGDLS, CDR2 YYNGEE. The CDR3 loop is CASSVDGTGPQPQHF. In DNA, the CDR3 is TGTGCCAGCAGCGTAGATGGGACAGGGCCTCAGCCCCAGCATTTT.